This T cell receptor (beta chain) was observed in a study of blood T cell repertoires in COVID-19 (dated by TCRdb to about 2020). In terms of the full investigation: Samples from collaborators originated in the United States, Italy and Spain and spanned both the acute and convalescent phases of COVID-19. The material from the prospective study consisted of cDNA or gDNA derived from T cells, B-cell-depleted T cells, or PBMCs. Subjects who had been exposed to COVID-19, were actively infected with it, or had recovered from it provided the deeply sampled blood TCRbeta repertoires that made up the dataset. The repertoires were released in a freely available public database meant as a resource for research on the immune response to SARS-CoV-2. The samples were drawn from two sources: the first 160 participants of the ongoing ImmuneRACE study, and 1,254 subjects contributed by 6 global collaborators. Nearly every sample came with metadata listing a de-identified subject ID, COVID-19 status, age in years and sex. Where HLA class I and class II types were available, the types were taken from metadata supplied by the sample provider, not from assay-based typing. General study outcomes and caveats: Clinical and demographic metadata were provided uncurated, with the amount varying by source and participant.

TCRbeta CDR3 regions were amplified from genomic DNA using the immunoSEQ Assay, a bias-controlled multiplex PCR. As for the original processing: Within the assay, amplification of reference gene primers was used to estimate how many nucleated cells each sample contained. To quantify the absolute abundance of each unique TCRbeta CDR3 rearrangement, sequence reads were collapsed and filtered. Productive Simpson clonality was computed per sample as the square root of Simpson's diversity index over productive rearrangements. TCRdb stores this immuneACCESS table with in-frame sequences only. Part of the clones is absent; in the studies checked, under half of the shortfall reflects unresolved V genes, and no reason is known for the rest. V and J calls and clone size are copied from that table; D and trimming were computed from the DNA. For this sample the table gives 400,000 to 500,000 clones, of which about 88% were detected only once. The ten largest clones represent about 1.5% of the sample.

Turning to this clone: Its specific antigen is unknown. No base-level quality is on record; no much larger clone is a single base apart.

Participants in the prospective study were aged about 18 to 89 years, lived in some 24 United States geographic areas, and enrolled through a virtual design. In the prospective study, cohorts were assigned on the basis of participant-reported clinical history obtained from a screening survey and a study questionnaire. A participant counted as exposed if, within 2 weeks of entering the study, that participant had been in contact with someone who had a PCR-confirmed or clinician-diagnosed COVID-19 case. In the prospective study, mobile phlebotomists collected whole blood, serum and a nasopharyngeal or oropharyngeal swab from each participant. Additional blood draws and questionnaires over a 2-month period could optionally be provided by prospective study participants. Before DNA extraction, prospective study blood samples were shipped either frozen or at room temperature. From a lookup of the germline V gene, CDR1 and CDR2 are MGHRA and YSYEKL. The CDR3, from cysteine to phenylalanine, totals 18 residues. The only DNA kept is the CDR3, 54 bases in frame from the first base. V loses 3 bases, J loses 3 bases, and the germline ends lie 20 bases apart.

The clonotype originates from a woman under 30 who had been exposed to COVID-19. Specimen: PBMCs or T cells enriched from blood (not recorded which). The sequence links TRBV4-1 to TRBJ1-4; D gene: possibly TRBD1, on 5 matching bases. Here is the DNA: TGCGCCAGCAGCCAGGGGACTCGTGGGAATTTGGCTAATGAAAAACTGTTTTTT. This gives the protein CASSQGTRGNLANEKLFF.